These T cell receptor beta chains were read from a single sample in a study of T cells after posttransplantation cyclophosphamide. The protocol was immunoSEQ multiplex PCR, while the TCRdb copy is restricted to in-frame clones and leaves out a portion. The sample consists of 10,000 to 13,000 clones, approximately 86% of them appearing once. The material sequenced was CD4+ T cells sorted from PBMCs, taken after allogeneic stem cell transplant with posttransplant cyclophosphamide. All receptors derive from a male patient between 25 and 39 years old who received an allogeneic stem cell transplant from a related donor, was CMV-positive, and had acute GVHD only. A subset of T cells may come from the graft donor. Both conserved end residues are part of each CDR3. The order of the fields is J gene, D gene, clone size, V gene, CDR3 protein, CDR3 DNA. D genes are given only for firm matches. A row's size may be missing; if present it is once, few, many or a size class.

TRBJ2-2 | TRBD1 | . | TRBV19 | CASSINPVQGVVPRTGELFF | TGTGCCAGTAGTATAAACCCAGTACAGGGGGTGGTACCGCGGACCGGGGAGCTGTTTTTT
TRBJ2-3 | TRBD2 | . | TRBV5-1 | CASSFSGGGRTDTQYF | TGCGCCAGCAGCTTTAGCGGGGGGGGGCGCACAGATACGCAGTATTTT
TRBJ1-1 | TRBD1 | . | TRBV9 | CASSVGGQGGTEAFF | TGTGCCAGCAGCGTAGGTGGACAGGGAGGAACTGAAGCTTTCTTT
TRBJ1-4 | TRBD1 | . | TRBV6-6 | CASSYSGQGGEKLFF | TGTGCCAGCAGTTACTCGGGACAGGGGGGTGAAAAACTGTTTTTT
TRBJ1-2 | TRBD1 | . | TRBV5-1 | CASRGQGAVGYTF | TGCGCCAGCAGGGGACAGGGAGCTGTTGGCTACACCTTC
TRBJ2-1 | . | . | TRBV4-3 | CASSQDRGLFF | TGCGCCAGCAGCCAAGATCGAGGCCTGTTCTTC
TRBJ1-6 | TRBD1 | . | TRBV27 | CASSRDRGPSNSPLHF | TGTGCCAGCAGCCGAGACAGGGGGCCCAGTAATTCACCCCTCCACTTT
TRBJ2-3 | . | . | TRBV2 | CASQVRAGAADTQYF | TGTGCCAGCCAAGTCCGCGCGGGGGCGGCAGATACGCAGTATTTT
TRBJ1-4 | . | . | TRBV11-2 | CASSLDGVKGKLFF | TGTGCCAGCAGCTTAGACGGGGTTAAAGGAAAACTGTTTTTT
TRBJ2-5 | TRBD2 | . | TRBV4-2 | CASSQMAGGGRETQYF | TGTGCCAGCAGCCAGATGGCGGGGGGGGGCCGAGAGACCCAGTACTTC
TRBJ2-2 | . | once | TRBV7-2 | CASSLNFGELFF | TGTGCCAGCAGCTTAAACTTCGGGGAGCTGTTTTTT
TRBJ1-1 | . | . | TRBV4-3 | CASSQVFSRGTEAFF | TGCGCCAGCAGCCAAGTTTTCTCACGGGGCACTGAAGCTTTCTTT
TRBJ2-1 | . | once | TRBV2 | CASSILEQFF | TGTGCCAGCTCTATACTTGAGCAGTTCTTC